The 24 T cell receptor beta chains given below trace back to one sample, sequenced in a study of T cell responses to AZD1222 COVID-19 vaccine. Libraries were prepared by immunoSEQ multiplex PCR; TCRdb keeps only in-frame clonotypes and omits some of them. The sample lists some 150,000 clones, 94% occurring once. Material: peripheral blood, obtained on day 0 of AZD1222 vaccination. Receptor source: an adult in good health.

The chain recombines TRBV7-2 with TRBJ2-1; 9 bases fit TRBD1. The length of the CDR3 is 18 residues. In germline, CDR1 is SGHTA, CDR2 FQGNSA. V lost 1 base, J lost 0 bases, and 7 bases stayed unmatched. CDR3 sequence reads: CASSLVMGTGSSYNEQFF. CDR3 bases: TGTGCCAGCAGCTTAGTAATGGGGACAGGGAGCTCCTACAATGAGCAGTTCTTC. The whole variable domain, remainder taken from reference TRBV7-2 and TRBJ2-1, is GAGVSQSPSNKVTEKGKDVELRCDPISGHTALYWYRQSLGQGLEFLIYFQGNSAPDKSGLPSDRFSAERTGGSVSTLTIQRTQQEDSAVYLCASSLVMGTGSSYNEQFFGPGTRLTVL.

The V gene is TRBV5-8, the J gene TRBJ2-4; possibly TRBD2 for D (5 bases). From germline, CDR1 is SGHTS and CDR2 YDEGEE. The CDR3 contains 13 residues. V lost 4 bases, J lost 7 bases, and 12 bases lay in between. This CDR3 is CASSPAGRNIQYF. CDR3 sequence (DNA): TGTGCCAGCAGCCCCGCGGGCAGGAACATTCAGTACTTC.

This chain connects TRBV28 to TRBJ1-2, with unresolved D. This CDR3 contains 13 residues. V was cut by 7 bases and J by 2 bases, with 11 bases left in between. Germline V gene data show CDR1 as MDHEN and CDR2 as SYDVKM. The CDR3 here is CASNGGLNYGYTF. CDR3 bases: TGTGCCAGCAACGGCGGACTGAACTATGGCTACACCTTC.

CDR3 DNA sequence: TGTGCCAGCAGCTCGGACAGGCCATGGGGCTACACCTTC. The encoded protein is CASSSDRPWGYTF. The rearrangement links TRBV7-2 to TRBJ1-2, with 7 bases identical to TRBD1. Germline CDR1 SGHTA, CDR2 FQGNSA. The CDR3 sequence is 13 residues long. J gave up 8 bases and V 4 bases, and 7 bases lay outside the gene matches.

A single count supports this clone. The genes are TRBV3-1 (or the pseudogene TRBV3-2) and TRBJ2-5; 9 bases match TRBD1. The CDR3 spans 18 residues. Germline CDR1 and CDR2: LGHDT and YNNKEL (reference sequence). Trimming removed 0 bases from V and 3 bases from J; junction bases left unmatched: 11. The CDR3 region has the DNA TGTGCCAGCAGCCAAGATTGGTTCGGGACAGGGTTGAAAGAGACCCAGTACTTC. Its translation: CASSQDWFGTGLKETQYF.

The rearrangement links TRBV19 to TRBJ1-1; D is perhaps TRBD1 (5 bases). V lost 7 bases to trimming and J lost 0 bases, with 12 bases between them. The CDR3 is made up of 14 amino acids. Germline V gene data show CDR1 as LNHDA and CDR2 as SQIVND (reference sequence). CDR3 nucleotide sequence: TGTGCCAGTAACCGGGACGGAATGAACACTGAAGCTTTCTTT. Protein product: CASNRDGMNTEAFF.

This rearrangement joins TRBV7-6 to TRBJ1-5, with TRBD1 as a possible D gene (5 bases). V lost 1 base to trimming and J lost 6 bases, with 10 bases between them. This CDR3 region has 14 residues. The germline V gene has CDR1 SGHVS and CDR2 FNYEAQ. The CDR3 region is CASSLGGGGQPQHF. In DNA, the CDR3 is TGTGCCAGCAGCTTAGGTGGGGGTGGTCAGCCCCAGCATTTT.

The chain is built from TRBV3-1 (or the pseudogene TRBV3-2) and TRBJ2-1; no definite D call. Germline CDR1 reads LGHDT; CDR2 reads YNNKEL (reference sequence). Trimming pared 2 bases from V and 9 bases from J, leaving 5 bases between. The CDR3 totals 11 residues. The CDR3 loop reads CASSQSPEQFF. The CDR3 nucleotides read TGTGCCAGCAGCCAAAGTCCTGAGCAGTTCTTC.

This clone was seen at least ten times. This sample includes further DNA sequences coding for the same CDR3. This sequence joins TRBV19 and TRBJ2-1, with D unclear. There are 14 residues in the CDR3. Germline assignment: CDR1 LNHDA and CDR2 SQIVND (reference sequence). The V end lost 1 base, the J end lost 0 bases, and 4 bases lay between the germline ends. CDR3 nucleotide sequence: TGTGCCAGTAGTATAGGCGGCTCCTACAATGAGCAGTTCTTC. This sequence encodes CASSIGGSYNEQFF. The whole variable domain, remainder taken from reference TRBV19 and TRBJ2-1, is DGGITQSPKYLFRKEGQNVTLSCEQNLNHDAMYWYRQDPGQGLRLIYYSQIVNDFQKGDIAEGYSVSREKKESFPLTVTSAQKNPTAFYLCASSIGGSYNEQFFGPGTRLTVL.

V gene TRBV4-1 combines with J gene TRBJ2-3, with D perhaps matching TRBD2 (6 bases). Germline CDR1 reads MGHRA; CDR2 reads YSYEKL. Trimming cost V 1 base and J 4 bases, with 15 bases left between them. There are 16 residues in the CDR3. The CDR3 DNA reads as TGCGCCAGCAGCCAAGCGCCAGGGAGGTCCGCAGATACGCAGTATTTT. It yields the protein CASSQAPGRSADTQYF.

V usage is TRBV20-1 and J usage is TRBJ2-1; D is ambiguous. The V end was cut by 3 bases, the J end by 4 bases, with 4 bases between. The CDR3 consists of 11 residues. The germline V gene encodes CDR1 DFQATT and CDR2 SNEGSKA (reference sequence). DNA of the CDR3: TGCAGTGCTAGTGAATACAATGAGCAGTTCTTC. Translating it yields CSASEYNEQFF.

The chain joins TRBV5-1 to TRBJ2-3; 14 bases line up with TRBD2. V trimming: 7 bases; J trimming: 0 bases; junction bases outside the gene matches: 7. The CDR3 totals 17 residues. Germline V lookup: CDR1 SGHRS, CDR2 YFSETQ. The CDR3, as DNA: TGCGCCAGCCGAGGACTAGCGGGGGGAACTAGCACAGATACGCAGTATTTT. It specifies CASRGLAGGTSTDTQYF.

The chain recombines TRBV5-1 with TRBJ1-5; 11 bases fit TRBD1. Germline V lookup: CDR1 SGHRS, CDR2 YFSETQ. The CDR3 totals 14 residues. Trimming at V came to 2 bases and at J to 7 bases, leaving 2 bases not matched to a gene. The CDR3: CASSFGTGGQPQHF. The CDR3 DNA reads TGCGCCAGCAGCTTCGGGACAGGGGGACAGCCCCAGCATTTT.

This chain uses TRBV5-4 with TRBJ2-2; tentative D call: TRBD2 (6 bases). Germline CDR1 is SGHNT and CDR2 is YYREEE (reference sequence). The V end lost 3 bases, the J end lost 0 bases, and 12 bases lay between the germline ends. The CDR3 has 16 residues. CDR3 nucleotides: TGTGCCAGCAGCTCAGAGGGAGGCGCGAACACCGGGGAGCTGTTTTTT. Its protein is CASSSEGGANTGELFF.

V usage is TRBV28 and J usage is TRBJ2-7; D is undetermined. The germline V and J ends were trimmed by 5 bases and 1 base, with 12 bases remaining between them. The CDR3 has 14 residues. Germline V gene data show CDR1 as MDHEN and CDR2 as SYDVKM. CDR3 in amino acids: CASSPLRPSYEQYV. As DNA, the CDR3 is TGTGCCAGCAGTCCACTCCGGCCATCCTACGAGCAGTACGTC.

The chain combines TRBV19 with TRBJ1-2, with a possible D match to TRBD1 (5 bases). This CDR3 has 12 amino acids. CDR1 and CDR2 from the germline V gene are LNHDA and SQIVND (reference sequence). V lost 10 bases to trimming and J lost 6 bases, with 15 bases between them. CDR3 loop: CATLTEVHGYTF. The CDR3 DNA follows: TGTGCCACTCTGACAGAAGTCCATGGCTACACCTTC.

The DNA of the CDR3 is TGTGCGAGCGGCAAGTCTATAGGCTACAATGAGCAGTTCTTC. Protein sequence: CASGKSIGYNEQFF. This chain links TRBV19 with TRBJ2-1, with D maybe TRBD2 (5 bases). CDR1 and CDR2 (germline): LNHDA, SQIVND (reference sequence). The CDR3 extends over 14 amino acids.

The rearrangement links TRBV6-5 to TRBJ2-2, with TRBD1 matching 7 bases. CDR1 MNHEY and CDR2 SVGAGI come from the germline V gene. The CDR3 has 15 amino acids. The trim removed 6 bases at V and 1 base at J, leaving 5 bases unmatched. The CDR3 sequence: CASSSGTENTGELFF. Written as DNA, the CDR3 is TGTGCCAGCAGCTCCGGGACAGAGAACACCGGGGAGCTGTTTTTT.

The rearrangement joins TRBV5-1 to TRBJ2-5, with a possible D match to TRBD2 (7 bases). Trimming removed 6 bases at V and 4 bases at J, with 13 bases between. Germline loops: CDR1 SGHRS, CDR2 YFSETQ. This CDR3 is 13 amino acids long. The CDR3 DNA sequence: TGCGCCAGCAACGGACTAGGGGGAGAGACCCAGTACTTC. This codes for CASNGLGGETQYF.

This chain connects TRBV5-1 to TRBJ2-1; a possible D gene is TRBD1 (5 bases). The CDR3 loop spans 15 amino acids. Germline loops: CDR1 SGHRS, CDR2 YFSETQ. Trimming pared 4 bases from V and 0 bases from J, leaving 11 bases between. The CDR3 region has the DNA TGCGCCAGCAGCATCGGACAAAGCTCCTACAATGAGCAGTTCTTC. Protein product: CASSIGQSSYNEQFF.

The CDR3 spells CASSLSYRAPSNQPQHF. The CDR3 region has the DNA TGTGCCAGCAGCTTAAGCTACAGGGCTCCGAGCAATCAGCCCCAGCATTTT. The chain recombines TRBV7-8 with TRBJ1-5; the D gene is possibly TRBD1 (6 bases). The germline V and J ends were trimmed by 2 bases and 1 base, with 15 bases remaining between them. Germline assignment: CDR1 SGHVS and CDR2 FQNEAQ. This CDR3 is 17 amino acids long.

The gene calls are TRBV7-6 and TRBJ2-2; TRBD1 aligns across 9 bases. Germline V gene sequence: CDR1 SGHVS, CDR2 FNYEAQ. J gave up 4 bases and V 0 bases, and 12 bases lay outside the gene matches. The CDR3 loop spans 19 amino acids. CDR3: CASSLAPQGQGMVTGELFF. For the CDR3, the DNA is TGTGCCAGCAGCTTAGCCCCCCAGGGACAGGGAATGGTCACCGGGGAGCTGTTTTTT. Together with reference TRBV7-6 and TRBJ2-2, the CDR3 gives the full variable domain: GAGVSQSPRYKVTKRGQDVALRCDPISGHVSLYWYRQALGQGPEFLTYFNYEAQQDKSGLPNDRFSAERPEGSISTLTIQRTEQRDSAMYRCASSLAPQGQGMVTGELFFGEGSRLTVL.

This chain uses TRBV4-1 with TRBJ1-1; 7 nucleotides match TRBD1. The germline gives CDR1 MGHRA, CDR2 YSYEKL. The length of the CDR3 is 14 residues. The V gene end was trimmed by 0 bases and the J gene end by 10 bases; junction bases not matched to a gene: 8. The CDR3 loop reads CASSQDVGGWGAFF. CDR3 DNA: TGCGCCAGCAGCCAAGATGTAGGGGGCTGGGGAGCTTTCTTT.

The chain employs TRBV5-1 and TRBJ2-1, with 14 bases matching TRBD2. This CDR3 is 16 amino acids long. Germline V gene lookup returns CDR1 SGHRS and CDR2 YFSETQ. V lost 3 bases and J lost 7; bases outside the gene matches: 6. CDR3: CASSSGLAGALNEQFF. DNA of the CDR3: TGCGCCAGCAGCTCGGGACTAGCGGGGGCCCTTAATGAGCAGTTCTTC.